The clone carrying this T cell receptor beta chain was counted a few times. Its antigen is undetermined. Whole blood was used without fractionation, so all unsorted peripheral T cells were included. This sample was taken from a study of HIV-infected patients and healthy controls. V lost 2 bases to trimming and J lost 0 bases; unmatched junction nucleotides: 8. Germline V gives CDR1 LGHDT, CDR2 YNNKEL (reference sequence). The CDR3 is made up of 19 amino acids. General observations from the study: Healthy controls carried many MAIT alpha-chain CDR3s, while HIV+ repertoires had few. HIV-infected patients and controls differed significantly in mean usage of eight alpha and eight beta V genes.

Alpha and beta constant-region primers primed reverse transcription of around 540 ng RNA. Each of the alpha and beta chains got its own library through chain-specific third strand synthesis with indices. An approximately 25-cycle PCR with P5s and P7 primers followed a short adapter-adding first PCR. Each CDR3 protein gets one entry after TCRdb re-called the 5' RACE reads with MiXCR. The sample includes over 8,000 distinct CDR3 sequences, less than 11% seen only once; the top ten take 15% to 20%. This chain joins TRBV3-1 and TRBJ2-2; 11 bases line up with TRBD2. This specimen consisted of blood, obtained before antiretroviral therapy. This clonotype was obtained from an adult with HIV infection. The CDR3 DNA reads TGTGCCAGCAGCCAAAGGACTAGCGGGCTCCACCCGAACACCGGGGAGCTGTTTTTT. It yields the protein CASSQRTSGLHPNTGELFF.